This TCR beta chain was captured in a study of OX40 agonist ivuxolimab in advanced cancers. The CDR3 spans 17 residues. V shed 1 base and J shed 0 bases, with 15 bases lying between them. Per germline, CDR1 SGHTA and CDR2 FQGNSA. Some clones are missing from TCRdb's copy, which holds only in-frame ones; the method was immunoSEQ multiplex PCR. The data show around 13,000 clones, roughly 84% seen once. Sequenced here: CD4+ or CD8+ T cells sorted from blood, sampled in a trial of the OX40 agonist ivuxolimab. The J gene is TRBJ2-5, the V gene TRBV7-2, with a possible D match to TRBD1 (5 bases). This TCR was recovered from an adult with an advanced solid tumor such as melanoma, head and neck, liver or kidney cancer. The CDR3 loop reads CASSLGPQGWYQETQYF. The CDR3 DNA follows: TGTGCCAGCAGCTTAGGACCGCAGGGATGGTACCAAGAGACCCAGTACTTC.